The 24 T cell receptor beta chains below were found in one sample sequenced in a study of T cells expressing NK-cell markers (TCRdb year 2020). Library prep was done by 5' RACE. The sequencer listed for this sample is Illumina HiSeq 2000. One entry per CDR3 protein sequence results from the TCRdb reprocessing of the reads, with DNA left out. This specimen's table enumerates about 460,000 distinct CDR3 sequences. The top ten clones comprise about 1.5% of the sample. The sequenced sample was blood T cells: a sorted CD56 or NKG2C T cell subset, CD4+ or CD8+ T cells, or bulk PBMC T cells (not recorded which). All receptors derive from a woman aged 50 to 60 in good health. Donor details come from another sample of the same person, matched by shared clones.

J is TRBJ1-2 and V is TRBV5-1; no DNA is available, so the TRBD1 call from TCRdb remains unchecked. Germline CDR1 and CDR2: SGHRS and YFSETQ. This CDR3 region has 16 residues. CDR3 amino acids: CASSSNPDSHYYGYTF.

The chain joins TRBV6-5 to TRBJ2-2. Per germline, CDR1 MNHEY and CDR2 SVGAGI. The length of the CDR3 is 13 residues. CDR3 sequence reads: CASSYELYGELFF.

The chain has TRBV3-1 and TRBJ2-1; TCRdb outputs TRBD1, but without DNA this stays unchecked. The CDR3 length is 13 residues. Germline V gives CDR1 LGHDT, CDR2 YNNKEL (reference sequence). CDR3 amino acids: CASSQQRRGEQFF.

V usage is TRBV5-4 and J usage is TRBJ2-2; no DNA is available, so the TRBD1 call from TCRdb remains unchecked. Per the germline V gene, CDR1 is SGHNT and CDR2 is YYREEE (reference sequence). The CDR3 totals 16 residues. Here the CDR3 reads CASSSVGGRTTGELFF.

CDR3 sequence: CASSFSRTDGYTF. J is TRBJ1-2 and V is TRBV5-1. Germline loops: CDR1 SGHRS, CDR2 YFSETQ. The CDR3 extends over 13 amino acids.

The rearrangement joins TRBV29-1 to TRBJ1-2; absent DNA, TCRdb's TRBD1 call cannot be checked. The CDR3 covers 12 residues. Germline CDR1 reads SQVTM; CDR2 reads ANQGSEA. The CDR3 sequence: CTTGGANYGYTF. Together with reference TRBV29-1 and TRBJ1-2, the CDR3 gives the full variable domain: SAVISQKPSRDICQRGTSLTIQCQVDSQVTMMFWYRQQPGQSLTLIATANQGSEATYESGFVIDKFPISRPNLTFSTLTVSNMSPEDSSIYLCTTGGANYGYTFGSGTRLTVV.

This chain joins TRBV12-3 or TRBV12-4 and TRBJ1-1. The CDR3 is made up of 15 amino acids. The CDR3 sequence is CASSLGGLFVTEAFF.

The CDR3 here is CSARDMGQGETQYF. The chain links TRBV20-1 to TRBJ2-5; TCRdb selects TRBD1, and the lack of DNA leaves this call unchecked. Germline CDR1 reads DFQATT; CDR2 reads SNEGSKA (reference sequence). This CDR3 region has 14 residues.

The chain employs TRBV12-3 or TRBV12-4 and TRBJ1-2; TCRdb calls TRBD1, which cannot be checked without DNA. The CDR3 sequence is 14 residues long. The chain's CDR3 is CASSQDRVVYGYTF.

The rearrangement uses TRBV15 and TRBJ2-5. Looked up from germline, CDR1 is LNHNV and CDR2 is YYDKDF (reference sequence). This CDR3 has 12 amino acids. This CDR3 is CATSTVQETQYF. The whole variable domain, filled in from reference TRBV15 and TRBJ2-5, reads DAMVIQNPRYQVTQFGKPVTLSCSQTLNHNVMYWYQQKSSQAPKLLFHYYDKDFNNEADTPDNFQSRRPNTSFCFLDIRSPGLGDTAMYLCATSTVQETQYFGPGTRLLVL.

The chain combines TRBV5-6 with TRBJ2-2; without DNA, the TCRdb call of TRBD2 cannot be checked. From germline, CDR1 is SGHDT and CDR2 YYEEEE. The CDR3 is made up of 15 amino acids. The CDR3 here is CASSLTSGITGELFF. Looking up the rest from reference TRBV5-6 and TRBJ2-2 gives the full variable domain: DAGVTQSPTHLIKTRGQQVTLRCSPKSGHDTVSWYQQALGQGPQFIFQYYEEEERQRGNFPDRFSGHQFPNYSSELNVNALLLGDSALYLCASSLTSGITGELFFGEGSRLTVL.

The chain links TRBV4-1 to TRBJ2-3; TCRdb's D call, TRBD2, is unchecked because there is no DNA. CDR1 and CDR2 from the germline V gene are MGHRA and YSYEKL. The CDR3 covers 18 residues. The CDR3 spells CASSQDWRAGGITDTQYF.

The rearrangement joins TRBV5-1 to TRBJ2-1; TCRdb proposes TRBD2, but this gene call is untestable without DNA. CDR3 length: 13 amino acids. In germline, CDR1 is SGHRS, CDR2 YFSETQ. The CDR3: CASSLVAVNEQFF.

V usage is TRBV12-3 or TRBV12-4 and J usage is TRBJ2-5; the TCRdb D gene call, TRBD2, has no DNA to confirm it. The CDR3 sequence is 14 residues long. CDR3 loop: CASSQEGTIATQYF.

The chain combines TRBV6-1 with TRBJ1-1; the TCRdb call, TRBD1, lacks DNA for checking. Germline V gene sequence: CDR1 MNHNS, CDR2 SASEGT. The CDR3 has 15 amino acids. CDR3 in amino acids: CASSLRGRMDTEAFF.

The chain employs TRBV5-1 and TRBJ2-1; TCRdb outputs TRBD2, but without DNA this stays unchecked. This CDR3 contains 15 residues. Looked up from germline, CDR1 is SGHRS and CDR2 is YFSETQ. This CDR3 reads CASSLVGPTADEQFF.

The chain employs TRBV9 and TRBJ2-7; TCRdb reports TRBD2, a call that lacks DNA to check it against. Germline CDR1 SGDLS, CDR2 YYNGEE. CDR3 length equals 19 residues. CDR3 in amino acids: CASSAGAGTSGRTSYEQYF.

V gene TRBV12-3 or TRBV12-4 combines with J gene TRBJ1-6; as DNA is missing, the TRBD1 call by TCRdb cannot be tested. The CDR3 is made up of 14 amino acids. This CDR3 reads CASSLGQGTTPLHF.

V usage is TRBV2 and J usage is TRBJ1-5. CDR1 SNHLY and CDR2 FYNNEI come from the germline V gene. This CDR3 spans 16 amino acids. This chain's CDR3 is CASSEAKMGGEGPQHF.

V usage is TRBV7-3 and J usage is TRBJ1-1. The CDR3 contains 16 residues. CDR1 is SGHTA and CDR2 is FQGTGA in the germline V gene. This CDR3 reads CASSYDGGGANTEAFF.

The rearrangement links TRBV28 to TRBJ1-5; the D gene TCRdb calls, TRBD1, cannot be checked with no DNA. Germline CDR1 is MDHEN and CDR2 is SYDVKM. The CDR3 loop spans 15 amino acids. Here the CDR3 reads CASSSRTVGNQPQHF.

The chain combines TRBV12-3 or TRBV12-4 with TRBJ2-3; the TRBD2 assignment by TCRdb is unverifiable without DNA. The CDR3 is 14 amino acids. This CDR3 reads CASSWGRDTDTQYF.

CDR3 amino acids: CASSEGRGGYTF. J is TRBJ1-2 and V is TRBV7-2; TCRdb selects TRBD1, and the lack of DNA leaves this call unchecked. Germline CDR1 SGHTA, CDR2 FQGNSA. CDR3 length: 12 amino acids. Full variable domain (outside the CDR3, taken from reference TRBV7-2 and TRBJ1-2): GAGVSQSPSNKVTEKGKDVELRCDPISGHTALYWYRQSLGQGLEFLIYFQGNSAPDKSGLPSDRFSAERTGGSVSTLTIQRTQQEDSAVYLCASSEGRGGYTFGSGTRLTVV.

V is TRBV6-1 and J is TRBJ1-3; the TRBD1 assignment by TCRdb is unverifiable without DNA. There are 15 residues in the CDR3. Germline CDR1 is MNHNS and CDR2 is SASEGT. The CDR3: CASTGQLSSGNTIYF.